This record looks at one T cell receptor (beta chain) sequence and its context. This record belongs to a study of blood T cell repertoires in COVID-19. Using immunoSEQ multiplex PCR, the repertoire was profiled, and TCRdb retains in-frame clones only, with some absent. The sample lists roughly 310,000 clones; 90% were seen once. The TCR originated in a man in his fifties or sixties who had recovered from COVID-19. The sequencing input was PBMCs or T cells enriched from blood (not recorded which).

The CDR3 is CASSFGVAGGSSYEQYF. In nucleotides, the CDR3 is TGTGCCAGCAGCTTTGGGGTAGCGGGGGGCAGCTCCTACGAGCAGTACTTC. The chain links TRBV7-9 to TRBJ2-7; 10 bases fit TRBD2. Germline-derived CDR1 and CDR2 are SEHNR and FQNEAQ (reference sequence). The CDR3 consists of 17 residues. V dropped 3 bases and J dropped 0; count of bases not matched to a gene: 8.